Listed below are T cell receptor beta chains from one sample, sequenced in a study of T cells in Graves' hyperthyroidism and ophthalmopathy. TCRdb reprocessed the multiplex PCR reads with MiXCR, giving one entry per CDR3 protein. The sample gives 350,000 to 400,000 distinct CDR3 sequences, about a fifth of which show up once; around 3.4% is in the top ten. The sequenced sample was blood. The receptors were sampled from a woman aged 18-30 years with Graves' hyperthyroidism. CDR3s include the opening cysteine and the closing phenylalanine or tryptophan. The D gene is left open where the match is weak. The size field is filled for only some rows; it gives once, few, many or a size class.

CDR3 length: 11
D gene: -
clone size: many
V gene: TRBV3-1
J gene: TRBJ2-5
CDR3 protein: CASSQVETQYF
CDR3 DNA: TGTGCCAGCAGCCAAGTGGAGACCCAGTACTTC

CDR3 length: 11
D gene: -
clone size: many
V gene: TRBV30
J gene: TRBJ2-2
CDR3 protein: CAGRGTGELFF
CDR3 DNA: TGTGCCGGTCGCGGCACCGGGGAGCTGTTTTTT

CDR3 length: 16
D gene: TRBD1
clone size: -
V gene: TRBV7-8
J gene: TRBJ2-2
CDR3 protein: CASSLVRTGGGGELFF
CDR3 DNA: TGTGCCAGCAGCTTAGTTCGGACAGGGGGTGGCGGGGAGCTGTTTTTT

CDR3 length: 13
D gene: TRBD1
clone size: many
V gene: TRBV5-1
J gene: TRBJ1-1
CDR3 protein: CASTKGTETEAFF
CDR3 DNA: TGCGCCAGCACAAAAGGGACAGAAACTGAAGCTTTCTTT

CDR3 length: 15
D gene: -
clone size: many
V gene: TRBV7-2
J gene: TRBJ1-2
CDR3 protein: CASSPFSRENYGYTF
CDR3 DNA: TGTGCCAGCAGCCCCTTCTCCCGGGAGAACTATGGCTACACCTTC

CDR3 length: 13
D gene: -
clone size: many
V gene: TRBV30
J gene: TRBJ1-2
CDR3 protein: CAWSVNRGYGYTF
CDR3 DNA: TGTGCCTGGAGTGTAAACCGAGGCTATGGCTACACCTTC

CDR3 length: 14
D gene: -
clone size: many
V gene: TRBV6-5
J gene: TRBJ1-5
CDR3 protein: CASSYQAQVSPQHF
CDR3 DNA: TGTGCCAGCAGTTACCAAGCTCAAGTATCGCCCCAGCATTTT

CDR3 length: 15
D gene: -
clone size: few
V gene: TRBV5-1
J gene: TRBJ1-5
CDR3 protein: CASIPSGNSNQPQHF
CDR3 DNA: TGCGCCAGCATCCCGTCGGGTAATAGCAATCAGCCCCAGCATTTT

CDR3 length: 18
D gene: -
clone size: many
V gene: TRBV5-1
J gene: TRBJ1-2
CDR3 protein: CASSLPLFVWGGHYGYTF
CDR3 DNA: TGCGCCAGCAGCTTACCCCTTTTCGTCTGGGGCGGGCACTATGGCTACACCTTC

CDR3 length: 14
D gene: -
clone size: many
V gene: TRBV2
J gene: TRBJ1-5
CDR3 protein: CASSWATGQGPQHF
CDR3 DNA: TGTGCCAGCAGTTGGGCGACTGGCCAGGGGCCCCAGCATTTT

CDR3 length: 16
D gene: TRBD2
clone size: many
V gene: TRBV4-1
J gene: TRBJ2-5
CDR3 protein: CASSQIAGGPVETQYF
CDR3 DNA: TGCGCCAGCAGCCAAATAGCGGGGGGGCCGGTAGAGACCCAGTACTTC

CDR3 length: 15
D gene: -
clone size: many
V gene: TRBV20-1
J gene: TRBJ1-3
CDR3 protein: CSARDLTDSRNTIYF
CDR3 DNA: TGCAGTGCTAGAGATTTAACGGACAGCCGAAACACCATATATTTT

CDR3 length: 12
D gene: -
clone size: many
V gene: TRBV6-1
J gene: TRBJ2-5
CDR3 protein: CASRPRGETQYF
CDR3 DNA: TGTGCCAGCAGACCCAGGGGAGAGACCCAGTACTTC

CDR3 length: 15
D gene: -
clone size: few
V gene: TRBV5-1
J gene: TRBJ1-2
CDR3 protein: CASSIRADIFYGYTF
CDR3 DNA: TGCGCCAGCAGCATCAGGGCGGATATCTTTTATGGCTACACCTTC

CDR3 length: 15
D gene: -
clone size: few
V gene: TRBV3-1
J gene: TRBJ1-3
CDR3 protein: CASSQQVHSGNTIYF
CDR3 DNA: TGTGCCAGCAGCCAACAGGTACACTCTGGAAACACCATATATTTT

CDR3 length: 13
D gene: TRBD1
clone size: -
V gene: TRBV2
J gene: TRBJ2-7
CDR3 protein: CVSSPGTGGEQYF
CDR3 DNA: TGTGTCAGCAGTCCCGGGACAGGGGGCGAGCAGTACTTC

CDR3 length: 14
D gene: -
clone size: -
V gene: TRBV11-2
J gene: TRBJ2-7
CDR3 protein: CASSLGVSQGEQYF
CDR3 DNA: TGTGCCAGCAGCTTAGGCGTCAGCCAGGGGGAGCAGTACTTC

CDR3 length: 19
D gene: -
clone size: -
V gene: TRBV2
J gene: TRBJ2-5
CDR3 protein: CASSTDNRVGGLPPETQYF
CDR3 DNA: TGTGCCAGCAGTACCGACAACAGGGTCGGGGGGTTACCCCCGGAGACCCAGTACTTC

CDR3 length: 16
D gene: -
clone size: -
V gene: TRBV19
J gene: TRBJ1-5
CDR3 protein: CASSILGDFGHQPQHF
CDR3 DNA: TGTGCCAGTAGTATTTTAGGAGACTTTGGGCATCAGCCCCAGCATTTT

CDR3 length: 18
D gene: TRBD1
clone size: few
V gene: TRBV6-2/TRBV6-3
J gene: TRBJ1-2
CDR3 protein: CASSSWTGGWTINYGYTF
CDR3 DNA: TGTGCCAGCAGTTCTTGGACAGGGGGCTGGACGATTAACTATGGCTACACCTTC

CDR3 length: 11
D gene: -
clone size: many
V gene: TRBV18
J gene: TRBJ1-1
CDR3 protein: CASSAKTEAFF
CDR3 DNA: TGTGCCAGCTCCGCAAAGACTGAAGCTTTCTTT

CDR3 length: 13
D gene: -
clone size: few
V gene: TRBV12-3/TRBV12-4
J gene: TRBJ1-2
CDR3 protein: CASSLRDFYGYTF
CDR3 DNA: TGTGCCAGCAGTTTACGGGATTTCTATGGCTACACCTTC

CDR3 length: 14
D gene: -
clone size: many
V gene: TRBV7-2
J gene: TRBJ2-5
CDR3 protein: CASSPGLFQETQYF
CDR3 DNA: TGTGCCAGCAGCCCGGGACTCTTCCAAGAGACCCAGTACTTC

CDR3 length: 18
D gene: -
clone size: many
V gene: TRBV9
J gene: TRBJ2-2
CDR3 protein: CASSVAVGGLGSTGELFF
CDR3 DNA: TGTGCCAGCAGCGTAGCCGTGGGGGGACTCGGGAGCACCGGGGAGCTGTTTTTT

CDR3 length: 15
D gene: -
clone size: many
V gene: TRBV20-1
J gene: TRBJ1-5
CDR3 protein: CSAREAGGPNQPQHF
CDR3 DNA: TGCAGTGCTAGAGAGGCGGGGGGCCCCAATCAGCCCCAGCATTTT

CDR3 length: 15
D gene: -
clone size: many
V gene: TRBV28
J gene: TRBJ1-5
CDR3 protein: CASSLSTGHNQPQHF
CDR3 DNA: TGTGCCAGCAGTTTATCTACAGGTCACAATCAGCCCCAGCATTTT

CDR3 length: 15
D gene: TRBD1
clone size: many
V gene: TRBV11-2
J gene: TRBJ2-7
CDR3 protein: CASSLGDRGLEEQYF
CDR3 DNA: TGTGCCAGCAGCTTAGGAGACAGGGGGCTGGAAGAGCAGTACTTC

CDR3 length: 14
D gene: -
clone size: -
V gene: TRBV6-5
J gene: TRBJ2-7
CDR3 protein: CASSYGDGTYEQYF
CDR3 DNA: TGTGCCAGCAGCTACGGGGACGGCACCTACGAGCAGTACTTC

CDR3 length: 15
D gene: -
clone size: many
V gene: TRBV11-2
J gene: TRBJ1-5
CDR3 protein: CASSAGPSDNQPQHF
CDR3 DNA: TGTGCCAGCAGCGCCGGGCCCTCAGATAATCAGCCCCAGCATTTT

CDR3 length: 13
D gene: -
clone size: many
V gene: TRBV6-5
J gene: TRBJ1-2
CDR3 protein: CASSYTGGGGYTF
CDR3 DNA: TGTGCCAGCAGTTATACCGGCGGCGGCGGCTACACCTTC

CDR3 length: 15
D gene: -
clone size: -
V gene: TRBV5-1
J gene: TRBJ2-5
CDR3 protein: CASSLEGGNQETQYF
CDR3 DNA: TGCGCCAGCAGCTTGGAAGGGGGAAACCAAGAGACCCAGTACTTC

CDR3 length: 13
D gene: -
clone size: many
V gene: TRBV7-6
J gene: TRBJ2-5
CDR3 protein: CASTTTGPETQYF
CDR3 DNA: TGTGCCAGCACCACCACAGGGCCGGAGACCCAGTACTTC

CDR3 length: 16
D gene: -
clone size: many
V gene: TRBV4-1
J gene: TRBJ2-5
CDR3 protein: CASSQEGRGRVETQYF
CDR3 DNA: TGCGCCAGCAGCCAAGAGGGACGGGGGCGGGTAGAGACCCAGTACTTC

CDR3 length: 16
D gene: TRBD2
clone size: once
V gene: TRBV6-5
J gene: TRBJ2-5
CDR3 protein: CASSYGLAGEEGTQYF
CDR3 DNA: TGTGCCAGCAGTTACGGACTAGCGGGGGAAGAAGGGACCCAGTACTTC

CDR3 length: 11
D gene: TRBD1
clone size: many
V gene: TRBV13
J gene: TRBJ1-1
CDR3 protein: CASSPRQGAFF
CDR3 DNA: TGTGCCAGCAGCCCCCGACAGGGTGCTTTCTTT

CDR3 length: 12
D gene: -
clone size: many
V gene: TRBV28
J gene: TRBJ2-7
CDR3 protein: CASSPRSTGQYF
CDR3 DNA: TGTGCCAGCAGCCCGAGATCGACGGGGCAGTACTTC

CDR3 length: 17
D gene: -
clone size: -
V gene: TRBV9
J gene: TRBJ1-2
CDR3 protein: CASSGPPGHLNFYGYTF
CDR3 DNA: TGTGCCAGCAGCGGCCCACCGGGCCATCTTAACTTCTATGGCTACACCTTC

CDR3 length: 14
D gene: -
clone size: many
V gene: TRBV29-1
J gene: TRBJ2-7
CDR3 protein: CSVVGRFNSYEQYF
CDR3 DNA: TGCAGCGTTGTTGGTCGGTTTAACTCCTACGAGCAGTACTTC

CDR3 length: 11
D gene: -
clone size: many
V gene: TRBV7-9
J gene: TRBJ1-2
CDR3 protein: CASSLKGGYTF
CDR3 DNA: TGTGCCAGCAGCTTAAAGGGCGGCTACACCTTC

CDR3 length: 15
D gene: TRBD1
clone size: -
V gene: TRBV12-3/TRBV12-4
J gene: TRBJ1-5
CDR3 protein: CASSWGQGRNQPQHF
CDR3 DNA: TGTGCCAGCAGCTGGGGACAGGGGCGGAATCAGCCCCAGCATTTT

CDR3 length: 17
D gene: TRBD1
clone size: once
V gene: TRBV6-1
J gene: TRBJ1-3
CDR3 protein: CASSPMTGADSGNTIYF
CDR3 DNA: TGTGCCAGCAGCCCAATGACAGGGGCGGACTCTGGAAACACCATATATTTT

CDR3 length: 13
D gene: -
clone size: many
V gene: TRBV6-5
J gene: TRBJ1-2
CDR3 protein: CASSPGLREGYTF
CDR3 DNA: TGTGCCAGCAGTCCCGGTCTTCGGGAGGGCTACACCTTC

CDR3 length: 17
D gene: TRBD1
clone size: -
V gene: TRBV5-4
J gene: TRBJ1-5
CDR3 protein: CASSLGSGTGSRQPQHF
CDR3 DNA: TGTGCCAGCAGCTTGGGCTCCGGGACAGGGTCCCGTCAGCCCCAGCATTTT

CDR3 length: 15
D gene: -
clone size: many
V gene: TRBV7-2
J gene: TRBJ2-5
CDR3 protein: CASSTTGRYQETQYF
CDR3 DNA: TGTGCCAGCAGCACGACAGGACGATACCAAGAGACCCAGTACTTC

CDR3 length: 12
D gene: -
clone size: many
V gene: TRBV2
J gene: TRBJ1-1
CDR3 protein: CASSYSGSEAFF
CDR3 DNA: TGTGCCAGCAGTTACAGCGGATCCGAAGCTTTCTTT

CDR3 length: 12
D gene: TRBD1
clone size: many
V gene: TRBV2
J gene: TRBJ1-2
CDR3 protein: CAGTGGEYGYTF
CDR3 DNA: TGTGCCGGAACAGGGGGCGAGTATGGCTACACCTTC

CDR3 length: 16
D gene: TRBD1
clone size: many
V gene: TRBV27
J gene: TRBJ2-5
CDR3 protein: CASSLGDRVSQETQYF
CDR3 DNA: TGTGCCAGCAGTTTAGGAGACAGGGTTTCGCAAGAGACCCAGTACTTC

CDR3 length: 13
D gene: -
clone size: many
V gene: TRBV6-1
J gene: TRBJ1-1
CDR3 protein: CASSRDPGTEAFF
CDR3 DNA: TGTGCCAGCAGTCGGGACCCCGGGACTGAAGCTTTCTTT

CDR3 length: 11
D gene: -
clone size: many
V gene: TRBV12-3/TRBV12-4
J gene: TRBJ1-5
CDR3 protein: CASSLRGPQHF
CDR3 DNA: TGTGCCAGCAGTTTAAGAGGGCCCCAGCATTTT

CDR3 length: 15
D gene: TRBD2
clone size: few
V gene: TRBV20-1
J gene: TRBJ2-7
CDR3 protein: CSAYRLAGSLYEQYF
CDR3 DNA: TGCAGTGCCTACCGACTAGCGGGGTCCCTTTACGAGCAGTACTTC

CDR3 length: 12
D gene: -
clone size: many
V gene: TRBV6-5
J gene: TRBJ1-1
CDR3 protein: CASNYGNTEAFF
CDR3 DNA: TGTGCCAGCAATTATGGGAACACTGAAGCTTTCTTT

CDR3 length: 16
D gene: TRBD1
clone size: few
V gene: TRBV18
J gene: TRBJ1-2
CDR3 protein: CASSHTDRATDYGYTF
CDR3 DNA: TGTGCCAGCTCACACACGGACAGGGCGACGGACTATGGCTACACCTTC

CDR3 length: 15
D gene: TRBD1
clone size: once
V gene: TRBV12-3/TRBV12-4
J gene: TRBJ1-1
CDR3 protein: CASSTGDRKNTEAFF
CDR3 DNA: TGTGCCAGCAGTACTGGGGACAGGAAGAACACTGAAGCTTTCTTT

CDR3 length: 15
D gene: -
clone size: many
V gene: TRBV7-2
J gene: TRBJ1-2
CDR3 protein: CASSLEAGQGYGYTF
CDR3 DNA: TGTGCCAGCAGCTTAGAGGCGGGCCAAGGTTATGGCTACACCTTC

CDR3 length: 14
D gene: TRBD1
clone size: many
V gene: TRBV12-3/TRBV12-4
J gene: TRBJ1-2
CDR3 protein: CASSRQGWPYGYTF
CDR3 DNA: TGTGCCAGCAGTCGACAGGGTTGGCCCTATGGCTACACCTTC

CDR3 length: 14
D gene: -
clone size: few
V gene: TRBV6-2/TRBV6-3
J gene: TRBJ2-7
CDR3 protein: CASCYYGPRGEQYF
CDR3 DNA: TGTGCCAGCTGTTACTACGGGCCTAGGGGAGAGCAGTACTTC